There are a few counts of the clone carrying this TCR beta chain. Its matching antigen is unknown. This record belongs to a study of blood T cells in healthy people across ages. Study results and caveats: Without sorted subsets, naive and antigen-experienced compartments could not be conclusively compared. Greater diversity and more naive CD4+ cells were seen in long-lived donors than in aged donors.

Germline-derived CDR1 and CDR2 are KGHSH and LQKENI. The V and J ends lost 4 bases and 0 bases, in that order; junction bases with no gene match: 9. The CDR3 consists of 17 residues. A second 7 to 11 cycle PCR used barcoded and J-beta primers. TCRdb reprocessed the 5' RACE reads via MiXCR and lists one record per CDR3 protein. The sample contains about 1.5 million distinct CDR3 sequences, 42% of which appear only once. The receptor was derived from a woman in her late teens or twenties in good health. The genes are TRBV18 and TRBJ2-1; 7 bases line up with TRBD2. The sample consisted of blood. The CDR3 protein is CASSQSLAVGSYNEQFF. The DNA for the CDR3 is TGTGCCAGCTCACAAAGTCTAGCGGTTGGCTCCTACAATGAGCAGTTCTTC.